The 23 T cell receptor beta chains below all came from one sample that was sequenced in a study of blood T cell repertoires in COVID-19 (dated by TCRdb to 2018 to 2020). The method behind the library was the immunoSEQ multiplex PCR assay. Imported from immuneACCESS, the table was reduced by TCRdb to in-frame sequences with V and J called. These copies leave out some clones; in studies compared against another copy, an unresolved V gene accounts for under half, and the cause of the remainder is not known. The sample table lists roughly 440,000 clones, roughly 88% of them with a count of one. Around 12% of the sample rests with the top ten. Material: peripheral blood. These receptors all come from a woman in her forties or fifties with COVID-19, enrolled during active disease.

The chain employs TRBV6-2 or TRBV6-3 and TRBJ1-1, with TRBD1 identical over 7 bases. Unmatched junction bases numbered 7, after V lost 5 bases and J lost 1 base. From germline, CDR1 is MNHEY and CDR2 SVGEGT. The CDR3 is 15 amino acids. CDR3 sequence reads: CASSDPAGGNTEAFF. Here the CDR3 DNA reads TGTGCCAGCAGTGACCCGGCAGGGGGGAACACTGAAGCTTTCTTT.

This clone came up a few times. The rearrangement uses TRBV7-9 and TRBJ2-3; no firm D call. The V gene's germline CDR1 is SEHNR and CDR2 FQNEAQ (reference sequence). The V end was cut by 3 bases, the J end by 4 bases, with 8 bases between. This CDR3 region has 13 residues. CDR3 in amino acids: CASSFQLSDTQYF. In DNA form, the CDR3 reads TGTGCCAGCAGCTTTCAGTTGTCAGATACGCAGTATTTT.

The chain couples TRBV29-1 to TRBJ1-6, with 7 bases matching TRBD1. Losses at the gene ends were 4 bases for V and 10 bases for J; bases not matched to a gene: 10. The length of the CDR3 is 14 residues. Germline V gives CDR1 SQVTM, CDR2 ANQGSEA. The CDR3: CSVASGQSASPLHF. The CDR3 bases are TGCAGCGTTGCTTCGGGACAGTCGGCGTCACCCCTCCACTTT.

This chain links TRBV5-6 with TRBJ1-1; D is unresolved. V was cut by 4 bases and J by 7 bases, with 26 bases left in between. Per the germline V gene, CDR1 is SGHDT and CDR2 is YYEEEE. This CDR3 comprises 17 residues. The CDR3 DNA reads as TGTGCCAGCAGCCCCTACTTGATGACACCCGTTGAAGATGAAGCTTTCTTT. Encoded protein: CASSPYLMTPVEDEAFF.

A few counts support this clone. The V and J genes are TRBV20-1 and TRBJ1-6, with 7 positions matching TRBD1. The length of the CDR3 is 11 residues. CDR1 DFQATT and CDR2 SNEGSKA come from the germline V gene (reference sequence). The V and J ends lost 6 bases and 14 bases, in that order; junction bases with no gene match: 7. The CDR3 is CSARQGPTLHF. In DNA form, the CDR3 reads TGCAGTGCAAGACAGGGTCCAACCCTCCACTTT.

The gene calls are TRBV5-6 and TRBJ1-5; 10 nucleotides agree with TRBD1. Germline V gene lookup returns CDR1 SGHDT and CDR2 YYEEEE. V lost 3 bases to trimming and J lost 4 bases; unmatched junction nucleotides: 13. This CDR3 spans 18 amino acids. The chain's CDR3 is CASSSGTGDPYGNQPQHF. Here the CDR3 DNA reads TGTGCCAGCAGCTCCGGGACAGGGGATCCCTATGGGAATCAGCCCCAGCATTTT.

This chain joins TRBV2 and TRBJ2-1, with 14 bases fitting TRBD2. The CDR3 length is 20 residues. The V segment lost 4 bases and the J segment 4 bases; nucleotides outside the gene matches: 15. CDR1 and CDR2 from the germline V gene are SNHLY and FYNNEI. The CDR3 spells CASSGRGTSGGSTSYNEQFF. As DNA, the CDR3 is TGTGCCAGCAGTGGAAGGGGGACTAGCGGGGGCTCAACGTCGTACAATGAGCAGTTCTTC.

The chain recombines TRBV4-1 with TRBJ1-1, with unresolved D. Trimming stripped 4 bases from V and 3 bases from J, with 15 bases between. The CDR3 is 15 amino acids. The germline V gene encodes CDR1 MGHRA and CDR2 YSYEKL. For the CDR3, the DNA is TGCGCCAGCAGCCTACGACAATCCGGGGACACTGAAGCTTTCTTT. Translated, it gives CASSLRQSGDTEAFF.

The CDR3 spells CASSFKGGPSLADQETQYF. DNA of the CDR3: TGTGCCAGCAGCTTCAAGGGGGGGCCCTCCCTGGCGGATCAAGAGACCCAGTACTTC. This chain uses TRBV7-9 with TRBJ2-5, with D possibly being TRBD2 (7 bases). CDR1 is SEHNR, CDR2 FQNEAQ, per germline (reference sequence). This CDR3 contains 19 residues. V shed 3 bases and J shed 2 bases, with 25 bases lying between them. The variable domain in full, completed from reference TRBV7-9 and TRBJ2-5, reads DTGVSQNPRHKITKRGQNVTFRCDPISEHNRLYWYRQTLGQGPEFLTYFQNEAQLEKSRLLSDRFSAERPKGSFSTLEIQRTEQGDSAMYLCASSFKGGPSLADQETQYFGPGTRLLVL.

This clone was observed once. The J gene is TRBJ1-2, the V gene TRBV5-1; the match to TRBD1 covers 7 bases. From germline, CDR1 is SGHRS and CDR2 YFSETQ. With 0 bases clipped from V and 6 bases from J, the junction kept 5 bases outside the gene matches. The length of the CDR3 is 14 residues. The CDR3 reads CASSLDGRGDGYTF. The CDR3 DNA sequence: TGCGCCAGCAGCTTGGATGGCAGGGGGGATGGCTACACCTTC.

This clone was recorded only once. The chain combines TRBV5-1 with TRBJ2-5; 9 nucleotides line up with TRBD1. CDR1 is SGHRS, CDR2 YFSETQ, per germline. The junction had 6 bases not matched to a gene; V was cut back by 7 bases and J by 5 bases. The CDR3 is 13 residues long. Here the CDR3 reads CASGDRVEETQYF. The CDR3 nucleotides read TGCGCCAGCGGGGACAGGGTGGAGGAGACCCAGTACTTC.

This clone appeared a single time. The J gene is TRBJ2-7, the V gene TRBV30; TRBD1 matches at 7 bases. CDR1 is GTSNPN and CDR2 is SVGIG in the germline V gene (reference sequence). The CDR3 extends over 13 amino acids. V lost 4 bases to trimming and J lost 6 bases; unmatched junction nucleotides: 9. DNA of the CDR3: TGTGCCTGGACCTACTCGACAGGGACCGAGCAGTACTTC. This encodes CAWTYSTGTEQYF.

The rearrangement joins TRBV18 to TRBJ1-1; TRBD1 agrees at 7 bases. V lost 4 bases and J lost 7; bases outside the gene matches: 9. CDR1 and CDR2 from the germline V gene are KGHSH and LQKENI. This CDR3 comprises 14 residues. CDR3 sequence reads: CASSLQGEAFEAFF. The CDR3 DNA reads TGTGCCAGCTCACTGCAGGGGGAGGCTTTTGAAGCTTTCTTT.

This clone was seen only once. The rearrangement links TRBV19 to TRBJ2-7; D remains ambiguous. The germline V and J ends were trimmed by 2 bases and 2 bases, with 7 bases remaining between them. This CDR3 has 13 residues. The germline V gene has CDR1 LNHDA and CDR2 SQIVND (reference sequence). The CDR3 loop reads CASSIIGPYEQYF. The CDR3 DNA reads as TGTGCCAGTAGTATAATTGGGCCCTACGAGCAGTACTTC.

The V call is TRBV19, the J call TRBJ1-2; 9 bases align to TRBD1. The CDR3 is made up of 15 amino acids. The V segment lost 6 bases and the J segment 3 bases; nucleotides outside the gene matches: 8. Looked up from germline, CDR1 is LNHDA and CDR2 is SQIVND (reference sequence). This CDR3 reads CASRMTGGEDYGYTF. The CDR3 nucleotides are TGTGCCAGTAGGATGACAGGGGGGGAGGACTATGGCTACACCTTC.

The rearrangement uses TRBV29-1 and TRBJ2-1; 9 nucleotides align to TRBD2. The CDR3 extends over 13 amino acids. Germline V CDR1 and CDR2: SQVTM, ANQGSEA. The V and J ends lost 8 bases and 5 bases, in that order; junction bases with no gene match: 7. The CDR3 protein is CSSAAGGNNEQFF. In DNA, the CDR3 is TGCAGCTCGGCGGCGGGGGGGAACAATGAGCAGTTCTTC.

This clone was observed once. This sequence joins TRBV4-2 and TRBJ2-5; D is perhaps TRBD2 (5 bases). Trimming shortened V by 1 base and J by 7 bases, and 13 bases separated the two germline ends. CDR1 is LGHNA and CDR2 is YNFKEQ in the germline V gene. This CDR3 has 14 residues. CDR3 protein: CASSQGWAAGTQYF. The CDR3 coding sequence is TGTGCCAGCAGCCAAGGGTGGGCGGCGGGGACCCAGTACTTC.

The chain combines TRBV5-1 with TRBJ1-2; D unclear. The germline V gene encodes CDR1 SGHRS and CDR2 YFSETQ. V was pared by 1 base and J by 0 bases, with 7 bases between. The length of the CDR3 is 14 residues. CDR3 coding DNA: TGCGCCAGCAGCTTGACAGATTCTAACTATGGCTACACCTTC. Its protein is CASSLTDSNYGYTF.

V usage is TRBV5-4 and J usage is TRBJ1-2; 8 bases are shared with TRBD1. Trimming removed 6 bases from V and 7 bases from J; junction bases left unmatched: 11. Germline CDR1 reads SGHNT; CDR2 reads YYREEE (reference sequence). The CDR3 length is 14 residues. In nucleotides, the CDR3 is TGTGCCAGCACCCGGACAGGGATTTATGGTGGCTACACCTTC. It yields the protein CASTRTGIYGGYTF. Based on the CDR3 plus reference TRBV5-4 and TRBJ1-2, the full variable domain is ETGVTQSPTHLIKTRGQQVTLRCSSQSGHNTVSWYQQALGQGPQFIFQYYREEENGRGNFPPRFSGLQFPNYSSELNVNALELDDSALYLCASTRTGIYGGYTFGSGTRLTVV.

This clone has just one count. V gene TRBV9 combines with J gene TRBJ1-6; 7 bases are shared with TRBD1. There are 15 residues in the CDR3. CDR1 and CDR2 from the germline V gene are SGDLS and YYNGEE. The ends lost 3 bases at V and 7 bases at J; junction bases unmatched: 7. The CDR3 nucleotides read TGTGCCAGCAGCGCCAGGGGGACTCCAAATTCACCCCTCCACTTT. It translates to CASSARGTPNSPLHF. Together with reference TRBV9 and TRBJ1-6, the CDR3 gives the full variable domain: DSGVTQTPKHLITATGQRVTLRCSPRSGDLSVYWYQQSLDQGLQFLIQYYNGEERAKGNILERFSAQQFPDLHSELNLSSLELGDSALYFCASSARGTPNSPLHFGNGTRLTVT.

V gene TRBV2 combines with J gene TRBJ1-2; perhaps TRBD1 as D (5 bases). From germline, CDR1 is SNHLY and CDR2 FYNNEI. The germline V and J ends were trimmed by 2 bases and 2 bases, with 6 bases remaining between them. The CDR3 is 13 amino acids. The CDR3 reads CASSEQGNYGYTF. The CDR3 DNA follows: TGTGCCAGCAGTGAACAGGGAAACTATGGCTACACCTTC. The variable domain in full, with the rest retrieved from reference TRBV2 and TRBJ1-2, is EPEVTQTPSHQVTQMGQEVILRCVPISNHLYFYWYRQILGQKVEFLVSFYNNEISEKSEIFDDQFSVERPDGSNFTLKIRSTKLEDSAMYFCASSEQGNYGYTFGSGTRLTVV.

The chain has TRBV6-5 and TRBJ2-7, with D perhaps matching TRBD2 (5 bases). The CDR3 has 16 residues. Trimming took off 0 bases at V and 3 bases at J, with 15 bases between the two ends. The germline gives CDR1 MNHEY, CDR2 SVGAGI. The CDR3 sequence: CASSYSYPKRVYEQYF. The CDR3 coding sequence is TGTGCCAGCAGTTACTCGTACCCCAAGAGGGTCTACGAGCAGTACTTC.

A single count supports this clone. For the CDR3, the DNA is TGTGCCAGCACCGGACAGTTCCCCGGCGAGCAGTACTTC. Its translation: CASTGQFPGEQYF. The chain joins TRBV28 to TRBJ2-7; D perhaps matches TRBD1 (6 bases). This CDR3 has 13 residues. Germline-derived CDR1 and CDR2 are MDHEN and SYDVKM. Trimming cost V 7 bases and J 6 bases, with 16 bases left between them.